This T cell receptor (beta chain) appears in the sequencing data of a study of post-analysis software for immune sequencing data. The TCR beta cDNA libraries contained unique molecular identifiers. A single record per CDR3 protein comes from TCRdb applying MiXCR to the PCR reads. The repertoire consists of hundreds of thousands of distinct CDR3 sequences, with about 32% occurring once and the leading ten covering around 0.6%. In its sample, this clonotype was seen a few times. What it binds is unknown. Findings of the study overall: TRBV5-6, TRBV5-1 and TRBV20-1 belonged to a set of about five TRBV segments that were more frequent in patients than controls.

J lost 0 bases, V lost 0 bases, and 7 bases had no gene match. The CDR3 totals 19 residues. Germline V gene sequence: CDR1 SGHTA, CDR2 FQGNSA. This chain uses TRBV7-2 with TRBJ2-1; TRBD2 agrees at 11 bases. This TCR derives from a girl aged 10 to 17 with multiple sclerosis. The specimen was blood. CDR3 nucleotide sequence: TGTGCCAGCAGCTTAGCGGGAGCTAGCGGGAGGTTCTCCTACAATGAGCAGTTCTTC. This codes for CASSLAGASGRFSYNEQFF.